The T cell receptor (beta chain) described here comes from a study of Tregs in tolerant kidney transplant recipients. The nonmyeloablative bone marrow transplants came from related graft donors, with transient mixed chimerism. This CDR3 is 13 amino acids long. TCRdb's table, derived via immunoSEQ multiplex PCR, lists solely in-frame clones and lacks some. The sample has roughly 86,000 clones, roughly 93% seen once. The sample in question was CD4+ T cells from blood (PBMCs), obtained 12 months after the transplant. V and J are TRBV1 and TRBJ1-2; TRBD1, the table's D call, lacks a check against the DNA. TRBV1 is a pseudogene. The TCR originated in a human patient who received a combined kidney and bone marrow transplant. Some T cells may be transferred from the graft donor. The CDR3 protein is CTSSQERTGGYTF. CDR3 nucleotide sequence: TGCACCAGCAGCCAAGAAAGAACAGGCGGCTACACCTTC.